This TCR beta chain was sequenced for a study of OX40 agonist ivuxolimab in advanced cancers. Study context: Patients enrolled in dose escalation were diagnosed with hepatocellular carcinoma, melanoma, renal cell or head and neck cancer. The study's findings and limits: A proportion of nonresponders additionally exhibited low normalized T-cell clonal expansion. At 0.1 to 3.0 mg/kg, clonal expansion of CD4+ and CD8+ blood T cells had occurred by week 6. On average, CD8+ T cells showed a greater number of expanded clones than CD4+.

Germline lookup yields CDR1 SGDLS and CDR2 YYNGEE. The CDR3 has 16 residues. The V end was cut by 0 bases, the J end by 2 bases, with 13 bases between. Method: immunoSEQ multiplex PCR; TCRdb's copy keeps in-frame clones and lacks some. Altogether about 50,000 clones are present, over 90% being singletons, with the ten largest covering around 6.7%. A note on this clone: The antigen is not known.

The gene calls are TRBV9 and TRBJ2-3; D is perhaps TRBD2 (5 bases). The sequencing here drew on CD4+ or CD8+ T cells sorted from blood, taken in a trial of the OX40 agonist ivuxolimab. This receptor was taken from an adult with an advanced solid tumor such as melanoma, head and neck, liver or kidney cancer. In nucleotides, the CDR3 is TGTGCCAGCAGCGTAGAGAACGGGGTGTACACAGATACGCAGTATTTT. This gives the protein CASSVENGVYTDTQYF.